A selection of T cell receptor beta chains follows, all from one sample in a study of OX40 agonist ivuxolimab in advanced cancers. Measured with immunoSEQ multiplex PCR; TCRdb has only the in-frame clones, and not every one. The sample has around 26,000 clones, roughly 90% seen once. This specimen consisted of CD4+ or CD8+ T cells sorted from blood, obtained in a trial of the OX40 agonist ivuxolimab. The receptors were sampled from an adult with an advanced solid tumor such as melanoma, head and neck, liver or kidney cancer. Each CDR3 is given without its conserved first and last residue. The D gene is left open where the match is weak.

CDR3aa: SVDWFDRGGGETQY
v_gene: TRBV29-1
d_gene: TRBD1

CDR3aa: ASRSPLRSRGLDGYT
v_gene: TRBV27
d_gene: .

CDR3aa: ASSLQRGNEQF
v_gene: TRBV28
d_gene: TRBD2

CDR3aa: ASSFGDTEAF
v_gene: TRBV7-8
d_gene: .

CDR3aa: ASSPGGANTEAF
v_gene: TRBV7-2
d_gene: .

CDR3aa: ASSSWGATEAF
v_gene: TRBV14
d_gene: .

CDR3aa: ATSTGLPTDTQY
v_gene: TRBV15
d_gene: .

CDR3aa: ASSPPTGNTEAF
v_gene: TRBV13
d_gene: .

CDR3aa: ASSSPRVGAGSYEQY
v_gene: TRBV28
d_gene: .

CDR3aa: ASSPDRGQVPVRETQY
v_gene: TRBV5-1
d_gene: TRBD1

CDR3aa: ASSLFVSNEQF
v_gene: TRBV5-6
d_gene: .

CDR3aa: ASSVDRMQETQY
v_gene: TRBV5-8
d_gene: .

CDR3aa: ASSLTSGRQETQY
v_gene: TRBV28
d_gene: TRBD2

CDR3aa: ASSEPGPGQYEKLF
v_gene: TRBV25-1
d_gene: TRBD1

CDR3aa: ASSFTPGTGDSPLH
v_gene: TRBV28
d_gene: TRBD1

CDR3aa: ASRKDSNQPQH
v_gene: TRBV10-2
d_gene: .

CDR3aa: AWSVVGFGQPQH
v_gene: TRBV30
d_gene: .

CDR3aa: ASSSNTGELF
v_gene: TRBV27
d_gene: .

CDR3aa: ASSSKWRPTLNQPQH
v_gene: TRBV21-1
d_gene: .

CDR3aa: ASSFSGTGAYGYT
v_gene: TRBV13
d_gene: TRBD1

CDR3aa: AGQGAGNEQF
v_gene: TRBV11-2
d_gene: .

CDR3aa: ASSYLRDAAYEQY
v_gene: TRBV6-5
d_gene: .

CDR3aa: ASSAGGEYEKLF
v_gene: TRBV19
d_gene: .

CDR3aa: AWSVIGAGELF
v_gene: TRBV30
d_gene: .

CDR3aa: ASSPQSLGPGNTIY
v_gene: TRBV7-9
d_gene: .

CDR3aa: ASSVERVRSSGRTYNEQF
v_gene: TRBV9
d_gene: TRBD2

CDR3aa: ASSKGQVNTEAF
v_gene: TRBV6-5
d_gene: TRBD1

CDR3aa: ASSLIEHGLAGGAGELF
v_gene: TRBV7-6
d_gene: TRBD2

CDR3aa: ASRWTGYSNQPQH
v_gene: TRBV28
d_gene: TRBD1